These T cell receptor beta chains were read from a single sample in a study of CD8 T cells in ankylosing spondylitis. TCRdb used MiXCR to reprocess the 5' RACE reads, holding one entry per CDR3 protein. Found here are about 540,000 distinct CDR3 sequences, roughly 12% of them singletons; the top ten hold around 7%. The specimen was blood, either unsorted or a sorted T cell fraction (not recorded which). The receptors were sampled from a male donor with ankylosing spondylitis. Both conserved end residues are part of each CDR3. The D gene is left open where the match is weak. Rows give clone size only sometimes, using once, few, many, or a class for an expanded clone.

v_call,j_call,clone_size,d_call,cdr3_aa,cdr3_nt
TRBV10-3,TRBJ2-7,.,.,CATFGKDSYEQYF,TGTGCCACCTTCGGGAAGGACTCCTACGAGCAGTACTTC
TRBV12-3/TRBV12-4,TRBJ1-4,.,.,CASSSPGYEKLFF,TGTGCCAGCAGTTCCCCAGGGTACGAAAAACTGTTTTTT
TRBV10-1,TRBJ2-3,few,.,CASSTGGMNTQYF,TGCGCCAGCAGCACCGGAGGGATGAATACGCAGTATTTT
TRBV7-2,TRBJ2-2,once,.,CASSRRGQSTGELFF,TGTGCCAGCAGCCGGCGAGGACAGAGCACCGGGGAGCTGTTTTTT
TRBV29-1,TRBJ2-5,few,TRBD2,CSVRGGQEETQYF,TGCAGCGTTCGCGGGGGGCAAGAAGAGACCCAGTACTTC
TRBV18,TRBJ2-3,.,.,CASSTGGSAQYF,TGTGCCAGCTCAACCGGGGGCAGTGCGCAGTATTTT
TRBV29-1,TRBJ1-5,.,.,CSAGGGGGNQPQHF,TGCAGCGCTGGGGGCGGGGGGGGCAATCAGCCCCAGCATTTT
TRBV5-1,TRBJ2-5,.,TRBD2,CASSPPRPGGQETQYF,TGCGCCAGCAGCCCCCCCCGACCGGGGGGGCAAGAGACCCAGTACTTC
TRBV2,TRBJ1-2,.,.,CASISEVAYGYTF,TGTGCCAGCATATCCGAGGTGGCCTATGGCTACACCTTC
TRBV20-1,TRBJ1-1,few,.,CSALIRTEAFF,TGCAGTGCTTTAATTAGAACTGAAGCTTTCTTT
TRBV5-1,TRBJ2-7,.,.,CASSLTQGGYEQYF,TGCGCCAGCAGCTTAACACAGGGAGGCTACGAGCAGTACTTC
TRBV3-1,TRBJ2-3,.,.,CASSPNYAQNTQYF,TGTGCCAGCAGCCCGAACTATGCCCAGAATACGCAGTATTTT
TRBV20-1,TRBJ1-5,few,.,CSAIGTGPRAYSNQPQHF,TGCAGTGCTATTGGTACAGGGCCTCGGGCTTATAGCAATCAGCCCCAGCATTTT
TRBV20-1,TRBJ1-1,.,.,CSAVENTEAFF,TGCAGTGCGGTGGAGAACACTGAAGCTTTCTTT
TRBV5-1,TRBJ2-1,few,TRBD2,CASSSGLADHNEQFF,TGCGCCAGCAGCTCAGGACTAGCGGACCACAATGAGCAGTTCTTC
TRBV7-8,TRBJ2-3,few,.,CASSLAEGLHQYF,TGTGCCAGCAGCTTAGCCGAGGGGCTCCATCAGTATTTT
TRBV30,TRBJ1-1,few,.,CAWTVSPLNRVNTEAFF,TGTGCCTGGACTGTCTCTCCGCTCAACAGGGTGAACACTGAAGCTTTCTTT
TRBV10-3,TRBJ2-1,many,.,CAISDGLTSADEQFF,TGTGCCATCAGTGATGGTCTAACTTCTGCGGATGAGCAGTTCTTC
TRBV2,TRBJ1-1,many,.,CASGQNPNKAFF,TGTGCCAGCGGACAGAACCCTAACAAAGCTTTCTTT
TRBV7-2,TRBJ2-6,.,TRBD2,CASSLARGAGANVLTF,TGTGCCAGCAGCTTAGCTCGGGGGGCTGGGGCCAACGTCCTGACTTTC
TRBV3-1,TRBJ2-1,few,TRBD2,CASSQVTSGRGYNEQFF,TGTGCCAGCAGCCAGGTTACTAGCGGGAGGGGTTACAATGAGCAGTTCTTC
TRBV19,TRBJ1-1,.,.,CASSIVPDSVEAFF,TGTGCCAGTAGTATTGTTCCCGACAGCGTTGAAGCTTTCTTT
TRBV25-1,TRBJ2-1,few,.,CASSESGLYGQFF,TGTGCCAGCAGTGAATCGGGCCTCTATGGGCAGTTCTTC
TRBV6-5,TRBJ2-5,.,.,CASSLQGTAYQETQYF,TGTGCCAGCAGTCTACAAGGGACGGCTTACCAAGAGACCCAGTACTTC
TRBV11-3,TRBJ2-1,.,.,CASSVGGVNYNEQFF,TGTGCCAGCAGTGTTGGTGGAGTGAACTACAATGAGCAGTTCTTC
TRBV20-1,TRBJ2-1,few,TRBD2,CSATTSGRRSSYNEQFF,TGCAGTGCAACAACTAGCGGGAGGCGTAGCTCCTACAATGAGCAGTTCTTC
TRBV6-2/TRBV6-3,TRBJ1-5,few,.,CASSGFLSNQPQHF,TGTGCCAGCAGTGGATTTTTGAGCAATCAGCCCCAGCATTTT
TRBV24-1,TRBJ1-1,.,.,CATSDGPDDSAFF,TGTGCCACCAGTGATGGTCCAGACGATAGTGCTTTCTTT
TRBV5-1,TRBJ2-3,few,.,CASSFDGVGSDTQYF,TGCGCCAGCAGCTTCGACGGGGTAGGCTCAGATACGCAGTATTTT
TRBV6-1,TRBJ1-4,.,.,CASSETRQGHEKLFF,TGTGCCAGCAGTGAGACACGGCAGGGCCATGAAAAACTGTTTTTT
TRBV5-1,TRBJ2-5,many,.,CASSFQGQETQYF,TGCGCCAGCAGCTTCCAGGGCCAGGAGACCCAGTACTTC
TRBV29-1,TRBJ2-3,few,.,CSVALGQGDTQYF,TGCAGCGTTGCTCTAGGGCAGGGAGATACGCAGTATTTT
TRBV20-1,TRBJ1-5,.,.,CSAAPPGALEQPQHF,TGCAGTGCTGCCCCCCCGGGGGCCCTCGAACAGCCCCAGCATTTT
TRBV11-2,TRBJ2-1,.,.,CASSSIRTVRGEQFF,TGTGCCAGCAGCTCCATCAGGACCGTGCGGGGTGAGCAGTTCTTC
TRBV7-8,TRBJ2-7,many,TRBD1,CASSLEPGQGARGKQYF,TGTGCCAGCAGCTTGGAACCGGGACAGGGTGCCAGAGGGAAGCAGTACTTC
TRBV30,TRBJ1-2,few,.,CAWSVSGVHLGYTF,TGTGCCTGGAGTGTTAGTGGAGTTCACTTAGGCTACACCTTC
TRBV20-1,TRBJ1-4,few,TRBD1,CSATGGFSNEKLFF,TGCAGTGCCACAGGGGGCTTCTCCAATGAAAAACTGTTTTTT
TRBV7-2,TRBJ1-5,few,TRBD1,CASSSGTATSPQHF,TGTGCCAGCAGCTCCGGGACAGCGACATCGCCCCAGCATTTT
TRBV29-1,TRBJ2-2,few,.,CSVGHPNTGELFF,TGCAGCGTCGGACATCCGAACACCGGGGAGCTGTTTTTT
TRBV11-1,TRBJ2-6,.,TRBD2,CASSTSEAGASGANVLTF,TGTGCCAGCAGCACCTCCGAAGCGGGAGCATCTGGGGCCAACGTCCTGACTTTC
TRBV20-1,TRBJ2-5,many,.,CSARGGVSETQYF,TGCAGTGCTAGAGGGGGAGTATCAGAGACCCAGTACTTC
TRBV24-1,TRBJ2-1,many,.,CATSAGWGTSGDEQFF,TGTGCCACCAGTGCCGGTTGGGGGACGTCAGGCGATGAGCAGTTCTTC
TRBV20-1,TRBJ2-5,few,.,CSVWSRETQYF,TGCAGTGTTTGGTCCAGGGAGACCCAGTACTTC
TRBV28,TRBJ2-1,.,TRBD2,CASRRVFSGTRYHLICSWEQFF,TGTGCCAGCAGGAGAGTATTCAGCGGGACTAGATACCATCTTATATGTTCCTGGGAGCAGTTCTTC
TRBV19,TRBJ2-7,.,TRBD1,CASSIDQQGANYEQYF,TGTGCCAGTAGTATAGATCAACAGGGGGCGAACTACGAGCAGTACTTC
TRBV5-1,TRBJ2-3,many,TRBD2,CASSEPTSGRLTDTQYF,TGCGCCAGCAGCGAACCCACTAGCGGAAGACTCACAGATACGCAGTATTTT
TRBV6-1,TRBJ2-1,few,.,CASSAPRRGWAEQFF,TGTGCCAGCAGTGCCCCCCGGAGGGGGTGGGCTGAGCAGTTCTTC
TRBV29-1,TRBJ2-7,few,TRBD2,CSVGRLAGGPSSYEQYF,TGCAGCGTTGGGCGACTAGCGGGAGGGCCGAGTTCCTACGAGCAGTACTTC
TRBV11-2,TRBJ1-1,few,TRBD1,CASSLAFLGTGVIEAFF,TGTGCCAGCAGCTTAGCTTTCCTCGGGACAGGGGTTATTGAAGCTTTCTTT
TRBV7-2,TRBJ2-1,few,.,CASSPGTQREQFF,TGTGCCAGCAGCCCGGGGACACAGAGAGAGCAGTTCTTC
TRBV15,TRBJ1-1,.,TRBD1,CATSRGDRWTEAFF,TGTGCCACCAGCAGAGGGGACAGATGGACTGAAGCTTTCTTT
TRBV3-1,TRBJ1-5,.,.,CASSPPGGWGNQPQHF,TGTGCCAGCAGCCCCCCCGGGGGCTGGGGCAATCAGCCCCAGCATTTT
TRBV2,TRBJ1-5,many,.,CASSDSAAADQPQHF,TGTGCCAGCAGTGACTCGGCGGCGGCGGATCAGCCCCAGCATTTT
TRBV30,TRBJ1-1,once,TRBD1,CAWMLTWDSEAFF,TGTGCCTGGATGCTGACTTGGGACAGCGAAGCTTTCTTT
TRBV20-1,TRBJ1-1,.,.,CSARGVTGLFEAFF,TGCAGTGCTAGGGGGGTTACCGGGCTATTTGAAGCTTTCTTT
TRBV7-9,TRBJ2-2,.,TRBD1,CASSSNSGTGTGELFF,TGTGCCAGCAGCTCAAACTCCGGGACAGGGACCGGGGAGCTGTTTTTT
TRBV10-2,TRBJ2-1,.,TRBD2,CASRTSVYNEQFF,TGCGCCAGCCGGACTAGCGTATACAATGAGCAGTTCTTC
TRBV3-1,TRBJ1-4,.,TRBD1,CASSPRGGEKLFF,TGTGCCAGCAGCCCCAGGGGGGGTGAAAAACTGTTTTTT
TRBV7-6,TRBJ2-2,few,.,CASSPPDTGELFF,TGTGCCAGCAGCCCGCCGGACACCGGGGAGCTGTTTTTT